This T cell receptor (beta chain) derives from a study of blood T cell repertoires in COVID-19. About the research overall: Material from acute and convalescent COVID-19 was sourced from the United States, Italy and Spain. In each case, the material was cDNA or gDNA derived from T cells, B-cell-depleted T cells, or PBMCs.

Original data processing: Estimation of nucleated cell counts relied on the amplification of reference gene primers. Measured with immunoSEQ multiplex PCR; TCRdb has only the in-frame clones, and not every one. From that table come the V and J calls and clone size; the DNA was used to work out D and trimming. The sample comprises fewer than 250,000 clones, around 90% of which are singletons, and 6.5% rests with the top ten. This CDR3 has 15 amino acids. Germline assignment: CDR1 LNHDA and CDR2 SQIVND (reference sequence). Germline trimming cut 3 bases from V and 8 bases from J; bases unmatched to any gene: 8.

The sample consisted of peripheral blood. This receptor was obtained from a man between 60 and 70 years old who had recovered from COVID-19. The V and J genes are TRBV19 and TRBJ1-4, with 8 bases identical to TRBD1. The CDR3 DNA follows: TGTGCCAGTAGTATCCCGACAGGGGTAACGGAAAAACTGTTTTTT. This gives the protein CASSIPTGVTEKLFF. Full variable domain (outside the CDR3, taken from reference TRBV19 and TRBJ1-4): DGGITQSPKYLFRKEGQNVTLSCEQNLNHDAMYWYRQDPGQGLRLIYYSQIVNDFQKGDIAEGYSVSREKKESFPLTVTSAQKNPTAFYLCASSIPTGVTEKLFFGSGTQLSVL.